The 2 T cell receptor beta chains listed next were all sequenced from one sample in a study of technical replicates of blood from a handful of donors. The repertoire was sequenced with immunoSEQ multiplex PCR; TCRdb's copy has only in-frame clones and lacks some. The sample has 60,000 or so clones; around 97% are singletons. Material for sequencing was T cells isolated from PBMCs. Receptors originate from a human donor in good health.

V and J are TRBV10-2 and TRBJ2-7; weak D call: TRBD2 (5 bases). The V end was cut by 7 bases, the J end by 0 bases, with 19 bases between. This CDR3 has 16 residues. CDR1 WSHSY and CDR2 SAAADI come from the germline V gene. CDR3 coding DNA: TGCGCCAGCAAGGACTCTCTCCTGGGTCTCTCCTACGAGCAGTACTTC. Encoded protein: CASKDSLLGLSYEQYF.

V gene TRBV6-5 combines with J gene TRBJ1-4; 10 bases are shared with TRBD1. Losses at the gene ends were 6 bases for V and 1 base for J; bases not matched to a gene: 2. This CDR3 is built from 15 residues. The germline V gene has CDR1 MNHEY and CDR2 SVGAGI. The DNA for the CDR3 is TGTGCCAGCAGCCGGGACAGGGGAACTAATGAAAAACTGTTTTTT. It specifies CASSRDRGTNEKLFF.